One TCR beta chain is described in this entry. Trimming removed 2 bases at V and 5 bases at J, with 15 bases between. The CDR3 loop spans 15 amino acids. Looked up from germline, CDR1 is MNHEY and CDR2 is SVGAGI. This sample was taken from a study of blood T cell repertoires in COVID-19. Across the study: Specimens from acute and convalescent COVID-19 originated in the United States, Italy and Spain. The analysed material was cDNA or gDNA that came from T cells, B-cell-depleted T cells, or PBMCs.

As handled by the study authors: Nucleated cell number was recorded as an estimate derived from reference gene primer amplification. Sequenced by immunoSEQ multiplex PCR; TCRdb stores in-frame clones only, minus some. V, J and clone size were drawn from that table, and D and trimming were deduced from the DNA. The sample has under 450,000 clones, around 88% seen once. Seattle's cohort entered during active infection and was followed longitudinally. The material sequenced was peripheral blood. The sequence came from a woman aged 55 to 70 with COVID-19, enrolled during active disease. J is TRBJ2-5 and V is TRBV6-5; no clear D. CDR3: CASSYNSVARETQYF. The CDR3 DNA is TGTGCCAGCAGTTACAATTCAGTAGCCCGGGAGACCCAGTACTTC.